The rows below give T cell receptor beta chains drawn from one sample of a study of PD-1 blockade in classical Hodgkin lymphoma. Clones were read by immunoSEQ multiplex PCR, and TCRdb kept only the in-frame ones, dropping some. The sample lists approximately 90,000 clones; 65% to 85% were seen once. Sequenced here: peripheral blood mononuclear cells (PBMCs), sampled before the fourth cycle of nivolumab. All receptors derive from a human donor with classical Hodgkin lymphoma. Both conserved end residues are part of each CDR3. A D gene is named only where the DNA matches it firmly.

V gene: TRBV10-3
D gene: -
J gene: TRBJ1-1
CDR3 protein: CAISGTGNTEAFF

V gene: TRBV7-8
D gene: TRBD1
J gene: TRBJ2-1
CDR3 protein: CASRTGTGINEQFF

V gene: TRBV19
D gene: TRBD1
J gene: TRBJ1-1
CDR3 protein: CASSMGTGGANTEAFF

V gene: TRBV7-2
D gene: TRBD2
J gene: TRBJ2-7
CDR3 protein: CASSPTAGGSWGEQYF

V gene: TRBV5-1
D gene: -
J gene: TRBJ2-1
CDR3 protein: CASSLGAPIGAEQFF

V gene: TRBV2
D gene: TRBD2
J gene: TRBJ2-7
CDR3 protein: CASSEGLAYEQYF

V gene: TRBV11-2
D gene: -
J gene: TRBJ2-7
CDR3 protein: CASSTGTQLEQYF

V gene: TRBV4-3
D gene: TRBD2
J gene: TRBJ2-1
CDR3 protein: CASSQLAAGRDEQFF

V gene: TRBV15
D gene: -
J gene: TRBJ2-7
CDR3 protein: CATSRDLAGVDHEQYF

V gene: TRBV29-1
D gene: -
J gene: TRBJ2-5
CDR3 protein: CSVDMVQETQYF

V gene: TRBV18
D gene: -
J gene: TRBJ2-7
CDR3 protein: CASSSDQPGYVVDEQYF

V gene: TRBV6-1
D gene: -
J gene: TRBJ2-7
CDR3 protein: CASSEGGPLYEQYF

V gene: TRBV15
D gene: -
J gene: TRBJ1-6
CDR3 protein: CATSRGALSPNYNSPLHF

V gene: TRBV19
D gene: -
J gene: TRBJ1-1
CDR3 protein: CASSILGSTEAFF

V gene: TRBV4-1
D gene: TRBD2
J gene: TRBJ2-3
CDR3 protein: CASSQDREGTDTQYF

V gene: TRBV14
D gene: TRBD2
J gene: TRBJ2-1
CDR3 protein: CASSHSGLAGILGGSYNEQFF

V gene: TRBV6-1
D gene: -
J gene: TRBJ1-3
CDR3 protein: CASRPGGAGNTIYF

V gene: TRBV27
D gene: -
J gene: TRBJ1-4
CDR3 protein: CASSLEGFGEEKLFF

V gene: TRBV5-6
D gene: -
J gene: TRBJ2-1
CDR3 protein: CASSLSQLPKQFF

V gene: TRBV30
D gene: -
J gene: TRBJ2-1
CDR3 protein: CAWSLQGVSANEQFF

V gene: TRBV19
D gene: -
J gene: TRBJ1-5
CDR3 protein: CASKGVGGQPQHF

V gene: TRBV29-1
D gene: -
J gene: TRBJ2-3
CDR3 protein: CSVAGEPTDTQYF

V gene: TRBV27
D gene: -
J gene: TRBJ2-7
CDR3 protein: CASSPYRDVEYEQYF

V gene: TRBV2
D gene: -
J gene: TRBJ1-1
CDR3 protein: CASRAAGSSF

V gene: TRBV18
D gene: -
J gene: TRBJ1-3
CDR3 protein: CASSPRQSAGNTIYF

V gene: TRBV9
D gene: TRBD1
J gene: TRBJ2-7
CDR3 protein: CASSTQGTGTAKYEQYF

V gene: TRBV12-1
D gene: -
J gene: TRBJ2-2
CDR3 protein: CASSFPPTSGPANTGELFF

V gene: TRBV5-1
D gene: -
J gene: TRBJ2-7
CDR3 protein: CASSLGDSASLQYF